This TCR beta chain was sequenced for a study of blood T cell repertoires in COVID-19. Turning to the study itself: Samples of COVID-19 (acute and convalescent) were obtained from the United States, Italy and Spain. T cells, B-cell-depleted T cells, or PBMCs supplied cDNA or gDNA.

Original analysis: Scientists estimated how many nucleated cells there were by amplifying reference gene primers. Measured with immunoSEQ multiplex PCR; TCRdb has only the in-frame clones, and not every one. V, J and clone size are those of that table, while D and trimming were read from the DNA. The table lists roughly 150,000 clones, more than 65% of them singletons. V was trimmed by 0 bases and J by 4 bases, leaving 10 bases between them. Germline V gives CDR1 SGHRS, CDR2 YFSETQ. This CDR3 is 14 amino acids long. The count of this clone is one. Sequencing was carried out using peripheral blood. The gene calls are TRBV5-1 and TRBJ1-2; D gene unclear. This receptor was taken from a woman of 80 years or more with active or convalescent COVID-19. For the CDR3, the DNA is TGCGCCAGCAGCTTGGACAGTGCCAGCTATGGCTACACCTTC. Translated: CASSLDSASYGYTF.